This T cell receptor (beta chain) stems from a study of OX40 agonist ivuxolimab in advanced cancers. The wider study: One hepatocellular carcinoma and two cutaneous melanoma patients partially responded. Study observations and caveats: Among the nonresponders, some also had low normalized T-cell clonal expansion. Both blood CD4+ and CD8+ T cells showed clonal growth by week 6 at 0.1 to 3.0 mg/kg. Antigen specificity remained undetermined for the expanded peripheral T cells.

As for this clone: Antigen specificity is unknown.

Trimming removed 4 bases from V and 10 bases from J; junction bases left unmatched: 9. Per germline, CDR1 SGHRS and CDR2 YFSETQ. This CDR3 has 15 amino acids. Assay: immunoSEQ multiplex PCR; the TCRdb copy retains only in-frame clones and omits some. The table shows about 58,000 clones, with 81% occurring only once. Specimen: CD4+ or CD8+ T cells sorted from blood, collected in a trial of the OX40 agonist ivuxolimab. The chain recombines TRBV5-1 with TRBJ1-4; 11 bases map to TRBD1. This receptor was obtained from an adult with an advanced solid tumor such as melanoma, head and neck, liver or kidney cancer. CDR3 in amino acids: CASSRGQGEIGKLFF. CDR3 bases: TGCGCCAGCAGCCGGGGACAGGGGGAGATTGGAAAACTGTTTTTT.